This record covers a single T cell receptor (beta chain). Its antigen is unknown. Other DNA sequences in this sample translate to the same CDR3. Described treatment: 15 to 20 received Ad26.COV2.S at low or high dose, single or two shots; about five received placebo; per-sample allocation not given. Day 63 after the first vaccine or placebo injection was the time point for sampling. The data were produced by immunoSEQ multiplex PCR, yet TCRdb's version contains in-frame clones alone and is incomplete. The table includes 300,000 to 400,000 clones, 85% detected once. Germline CDR1 reads SGHRS; CDR2 reads YFSETQ. This CDR3 has 13 residues. The V gene lost 0 bases and the J gene lost 6 bases, with 4 bases spanning the gap. These data come from a study of Ad26.COV2.S vaccination and SARS-CoV-2 variants. Whole-study context: This donor came from the COV1001 trial of Ad26.COV2.S.

Regarding the study as a whole: Placebo recipients showed lower spike-specific TCR breadth than vaccinees.

The source of this sequence is a person between 18 and 59 years old who received the Ad26.COV2.S COVID-19 vaccine or a placebo. The chain couples TRBV5-1 to TRBJ1-6; no firm D call. This specimen was peripheral blood, taken in a trial of Ad26.COV2.S vaccine versus placebo. The CDR3: CASSLGGNSPLHF. The DNA of the CDR3 is TGCGCCAGCAGCTTGGGAGGTAATTCACCCCTCCACTTT. Filled out from reference TRBV5-1 and TRBJ1-6, the complete variable domain reads KAGVTQTPRYLIKTRGQQVTLSCSPISGHRSVSWYQQTPGQGLQFLFEYFSETQRNKGNFPGRFSGRQFSNSRSEMNVSTLELGDSALYLCASSLGGNSPLHFGNGTRLTVT.